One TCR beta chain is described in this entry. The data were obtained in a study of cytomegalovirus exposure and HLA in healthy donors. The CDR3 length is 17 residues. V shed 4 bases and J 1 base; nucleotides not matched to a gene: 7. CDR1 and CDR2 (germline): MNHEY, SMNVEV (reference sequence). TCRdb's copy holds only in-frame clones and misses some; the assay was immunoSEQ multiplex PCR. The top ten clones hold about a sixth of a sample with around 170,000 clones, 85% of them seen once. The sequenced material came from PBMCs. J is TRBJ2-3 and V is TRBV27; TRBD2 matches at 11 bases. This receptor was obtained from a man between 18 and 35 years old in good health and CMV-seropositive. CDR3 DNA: TGTGCCAGCAGTTCCGGACTAGCGGGTTGGGGCACAGATACGCAGTATTTT. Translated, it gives CASSSGLAGWGTDTQYF.